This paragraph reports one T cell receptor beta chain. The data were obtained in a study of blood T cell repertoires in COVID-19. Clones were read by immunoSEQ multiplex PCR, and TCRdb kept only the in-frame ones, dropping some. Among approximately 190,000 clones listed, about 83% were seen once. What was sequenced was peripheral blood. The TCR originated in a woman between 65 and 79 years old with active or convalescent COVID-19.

The CDR3 loop is CASSGGGTRGSPPYEQYF. The CDR3 DNA is TGTGCCAGCAGTGGAGGGGGGACTAGGGGGTCCCCACCTTACGAGCAGTACTTC. V usage is TRBV6-1 and J usage is TRBJ2-7, with TRBD2 identical over 8 bases. Trimming at V came to 4 bases and at J to 4 bases, leaving 18 bases not matched to a gene. Per germline, CDR1 MNHNS and CDR2 SASEGT. This CDR3 is 18 amino acids long.